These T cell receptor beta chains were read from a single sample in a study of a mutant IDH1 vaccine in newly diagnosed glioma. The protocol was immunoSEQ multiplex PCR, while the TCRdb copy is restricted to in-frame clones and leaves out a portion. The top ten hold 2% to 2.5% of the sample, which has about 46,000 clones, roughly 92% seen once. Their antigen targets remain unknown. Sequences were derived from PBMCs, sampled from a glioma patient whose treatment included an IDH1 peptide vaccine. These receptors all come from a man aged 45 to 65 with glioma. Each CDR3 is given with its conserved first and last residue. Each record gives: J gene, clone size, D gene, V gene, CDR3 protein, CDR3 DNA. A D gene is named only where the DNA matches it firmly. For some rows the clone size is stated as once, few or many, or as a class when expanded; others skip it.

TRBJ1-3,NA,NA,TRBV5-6,CASSLPGRHTGNTIYF,TGTGCCAGCAGCCTACCGGGACGGCATACTGGAAACACCATATATTTT
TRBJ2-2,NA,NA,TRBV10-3,CAISDHGANTGELFF,TGTGCCATCAGTGACCACGGGGCGAACACCGGGGAGCTGTTTTTT
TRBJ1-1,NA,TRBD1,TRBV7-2,CASSRTGGQLVAFF,TGTGCCAGCAGCCGCACAGGGGGCCAGTTGGTAGCTTTCTTT
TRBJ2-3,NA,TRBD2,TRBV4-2,CASSQGTLAGGSTDTQYF,TGTGCCAGCAGCCAAGGAACCCTAGCGGGAGGGAGCACAGATACGCAGTATTTT
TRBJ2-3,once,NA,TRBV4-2,CASSQAPSSTDTQYF,TGTGCCAGCAGCCAAGCCCCCTCTAGCACAGATACGCAGTATTTT
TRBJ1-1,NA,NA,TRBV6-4,CASGARVRNTEAFF,TGTGCCAGCGGGGCGCGGGTGAGGAACACTGAAGCTTTCTTT
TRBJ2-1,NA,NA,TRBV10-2,CASSVTSIYNEQFF,TGCGCCAGCAGTGTTACTAGCATCTACAATGAGCAGTTCTTC
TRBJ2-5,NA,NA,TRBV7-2,CASSLGYQETQYF,TGTGCCAGCAGCTTAGGCTACCAAGAGACCCAGTACTTC
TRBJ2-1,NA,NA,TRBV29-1,CSVEGLGLNEQFF,TGCAGCGTTGAAGGACTAGGCCTTAATGAGCAGTTCTTC
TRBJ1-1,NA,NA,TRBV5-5,CASSFVNTEAFF,TGTGCCAGCAGCTTTGTGAACACTGAAGCTTTCTTT
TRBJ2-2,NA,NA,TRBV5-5,CASSRNGGQNTGELFF,TGTGCCAGCAGCCGAAACGGGGGACAGAACACCGGGGAGCTGTTTTTT
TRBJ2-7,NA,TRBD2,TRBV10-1,CASSESAGGAFYEQYF,TGCGCCAGCAGTGAGTCGGCCGGGGGGGCCTTCTACGAGCAGTACTTC
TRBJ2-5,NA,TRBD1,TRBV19,CASSTRTGRAQETQYF,TGTGCCAGTAGTACTAGGACAGGACGAGCCCAAGAGACCCAGTACTTC
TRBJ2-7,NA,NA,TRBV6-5,CASKNSRLVAHEQYF,TGTGCCAGCAAAAATAGCCGACTAGTTGCCCACGAGCAGTACTTC
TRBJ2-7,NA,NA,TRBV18,CASSPQGTSYEQYF,TGTGCCAGCTCACCTCAGGGCACCTCTTACGAGCAGTACTTC
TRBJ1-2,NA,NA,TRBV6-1,CASRRDLNYGYTF,TGTGCCAGCAGACGGGACCTGAACTATGGCTACACCTTC